The 18 T cell receptor beta chains below come from one sample, sequenced in a study of blood T cell repertoires in COVID-19. Generated by immunoSEQ multiplex PCR, the TCRdb table keeps only in-frame clones and is missing some. The sample yields about half a million clones, roughly 88% seen once. The sequencing sample was made of peripheral blood. The receptors derive from a human donor in a cohort sampled during active COVID-19.

J is TRBJ2-7 and V is TRBV7-3; the D gene is possibly TRBD2 (5 bases). The CDR3 consists of 15 residues. The V gene's germline CDR1 is SGHTA and CDR2 FQGTGA. V was trimmed by 2 bases and J by 4 bases, leaving 15 bases between them. The CDR3: CASSLAGGSIYEQYF. The DNA of the CDR3 is TGTGCCAGCAGCTTAGCTGGAGGCTCAATATACGAGCAGTACTTC. The full variable domain, its missing parts supplied by reference TRBV7-3 and TRBJ2-7, is GAGVSQTPSNKVTEKGKYVELRCDPISGHTALYWYRQSLGQGPEFLIYFQGTGAADDSGLPNDRFFAVRPEGSVSTLKIQRTERGDSAVYLCASSLAGGSIYEQYFGPGTRLTVT.

The gene calls are TRBV28 and TRBJ2-7, with 8 bases fitting TRBD2. This CDR3 has 16 amino acids. Germline trimming cut 7 bases from V and 0 bases from J; bases unmatched to any gene: 11. Germline V gene data show CDR1 as MDHEN and CDR2 as SYDVKM. Here the CDR3 reads CASTRGGARSSYEQYF. CDR3 nucleotide sequence: TGTGCCAGCACACGGGGGGGAGCGCGAAGCTCCTACGAGCAGTACTTC.

The count of this clone is one. The rearrangement joins TRBV7-2 to TRBJ1-1; possibly TRBD1 for D (5 bases). Per the germline V gene, CDR1 is SGHTA and CDR2 is FQGNSA. The V gene lost 2 bases and the J gene lost 5 bases, with 15 bases spanning the gap. The CDR3 consists of 15 residues. The CDR3 nucleotides read TGTGCCAGCAGCTTATGGAGGGGTGGGATGACTGAAGCTTTCTTT. Translation gives CASSLWRGGMTEAFF.

Concerning this clone: This sample also contains other DNA sequences that code for the same CDR3. The V gene is TRBV30, the J gene TRBJ2-7; 9 nucleotides line up with TRBD2. Germline V gives CDR1 GTSNPN, CDR2 SVGIG (reference sequence). V shed 2 bases, J shed 2 bases, and the junction held 7 bases outside the gene matches. The CDR3 is made up of 15 amino acids. The chain's CDR3 is CAWSLGLAGTYEQYF. Here the CDR3 DNA reads TGTGCCTGGAGTTTGGGACTAGCTGGTACCTACGAGCAGTACTTC.

The chain carries TRBV7-8 and TRBJ1-2; 7 bases fit TRBD1. Germline V lookup: CDR1 SGHVS, CDR2 FQNEAQ. The length of the CDR3 is 14 residues. The junction had 11 bases not matched to a gene; V was cut back by 4 bases and J by 9 bases. The DNA of the CDR3 is TGTGCCAGCAGCTCTTTTAGACAGGGCGGGCGCTACACCTTC. Translation: CASSSFRQGGRYTF.

The chain joins TRBV3-1 (or the pseudogene TRBV3-2) to TRBJ1-2; D call uncertain. This CDR3 comprises 15 residues. CDR1 is LGHDT and CDR2 is YNNKEL in the germline V gene (reference sequence). V gave up 1 base and J gave up 11 bases, with 20 bases separating them. The CDR3 nucleotides are TGTGCCAGCAGCCAAGGGGGAATCAGCGGCGGGTGGTACACCTTC. This gives the protein CASSQGGISGGWYTF.

This clone was recorded a few times. V is TRBV24-1 and J is TRBJ2-3, with TRBD2 matching 7 bases. The CDR3 has 12 residues. Per germline, CDR1 KGHDR and CDR2 SFDVKD. The V segment lost 2 bases and the J segment 8 bases; nucleotides outside the gene matches: 0. CDR3 nucleotide sequence: TGTGCCACCAGTGATTCGGGGGGTACGCAGTATTTT. It yields the protein CATSDSGGTQYF.

Comments on this clone: Other DNA sequences in the same sample also yield this CDR3. The rearrangement links TRBV5-4 to TRBJ2-7; 14 nucleotides line up with TRBD2. V lost 4 bases to trimming and J lost 3 bases; unmatched junction nucleotides: 3. The CDR3 totals 15 residues. Germline V lookup: CDR1 SGHNT, CDR2 YYREEE (reference sequence). The CDR3 reads CASSLGTSGSYEQYF. The CDR3 DNA reads TGTGCCAGCAGCCTCGGGACTAGCGGGAGCTACGAGCAGTACTTC.

Of note for this clone: Within the sample, other DNA sequences also encode this same CDR3. This chain joins TRBV18 and TRBJ1-2; maybe TRBD1 (5 bases). The CDR3 spans 13 residues. Per germline, CDR1 KGHSH and CDR2 LQKENI. V dropped 2 bases and J dropped 3 bases, with 7 bases sitting between them. The CDR3 region has the DNA TGTGCCAGCTCACCAGGGGGGGACTATGGCTACACCTTC. Encoded protein: CASSPGGDYGYTF. The full variable domain, with the rest looked up from reference TRBV18 and TRBJ1-2, is NAGVMQNPRHLVRRRGQEARLRCSPMKGHSHVYWYRQLPEEGLKFMVYLQKENIIDESGMPKERFSAEFPKEGPSILRIQQVVRGDSAAYFCASSPGGDYGYTFGSGTRLTVV.

The chain couples TRBV6-5 to TRBJ2-1, with 9 bases lining up with TRBD2. The V gene's germline CDR1 is MNHEY and CDR2 SVGAGI. The CDR3 has 16 residues. The junction had 5 bases not matched to a gene; V was cut back by 0 bases and J by 5 bases. CDR3 bases: TGTGCCAGCAGTTACTCGGGACTAGCCCGGAACAATGAGCAGTTCTTC. This encodes CASSYSGLARNNEQFF.

CDR3 protein: CASSRHEGTVGVLAFF. CDR3 in DNA: TGTGCCAGCAGTCGACATGAGGGAACAGTCGGGGTACTGGCTTTCTTT. The genes are TRBV27 and TRBJ1-1; D is unresolved. The CDR3 runs to 16 residues. The V and J ends lost 5 bases and 11 bases respectively, with 27 bases between them. Germline CDR1 reads MNHEY; CDR2 reads SMNVEV (reference sequence).

The V call is TRBV29-1, the J call TRBJ2-3; 12 bases map to TRBD2. The V gene's germline CDR1 is SQVTM and CDR2 ANQGSEA. The CDR3 sequence is 16 residues long. After removal of 6 bases from V and 0 bases from J, the junction contained 7 bases not matched to a gene. CDR3 in amino acids: CSVAGTSGPSTDTQYF. The CDR3 DNA sequence: TGCAGCGTCGCCGGGACTAGCGGGCCTAGCACAGATACGCAGTATTTT.

In this sample, this clone turned up a few times. The rearrangement uses TRBV9 and TRBJ1-5; D is possibly TRBD1 (5 bases). Trimming shortened V by 0 bases and J by 7 bases, and 14 bases separated the two germline ends. The CDR3 contains 15 residues. CDR1 is SGDLS, CDR2 YYNGEE, per germline. CDR3 region: CASSVGLGEGQPQHF. As DNA, the CDR3 is TGTGCCAGCAGCGTAGGGTTAGGGGAAGGCCAGCCCCAGCATTTT.

The V and J genes are TRBV7-8 and TRBJ2-2; 13 bases line up with TRBD2. With V trimmed by 7 bases and J by 1 base, 18 bases remained unmatched. The CDR3 has 21 residues. From germline, CDR1 is SGHVS and CDR2 FQNEAQ. The CDR3 bases are TGTGCCAGCATCCGGGGAGAGGGACTAGCGGGATTTAGAAGGAACACCGGGGAGCTGTTTTTT. It encodes CASIRGEGLAGFRRNTGELFF.

The rearrangement joins TRBV24-1 to TRBJ1-2; TRBD1 matches 8 bases. Unmatched junction bases numbered 6, after V lost 3 bases and J lost 4 bases. CDR3 length equals 15 residues. Germline lookup yields CDR1 KGHDR and CDR2 SFDVKD. Here the CDR3 DNA reads TGTGCCACCAGTGATCCGGGACAGGCCTCCTATGGCTACACCTTC. Protein: CATSDPGQASYGYTF.

The chain has TRBV5-3 and TRBJ2-7; no clear D. TRBV5-3 is assigned to the ORF class and has an uncertain function. The CDR3 has 16 amino acids. Trimming removed 0 bases at V and 0 bases at J, with 13 bases between. The CDR3 region has the DNA TGTGCCAGAAGCTTGGTTAAGCCTGCTTTCTCCTACGAGCAGTACTTC. Amino acid sequence: CARSLVKPAFSYEQYF.

In its sample, this clone was seen once. V usage is TRBV11-2 and J usage is TRBJ2-1; 14 bases are shared with TRBD2. The CDR3 is 14 residues long. V shed 5 bases, J shed 10 bases, and the junction held 4 bases outside the gene matches. Germline V gives CDR1 SGHAT, CDR2 FQNNGV. The CDR3 loop is CASSPGLAGEEQFF. Here the CDR3 DNA reads TGTGCCAGCAGCCCGGGACTAGCGGGAGAAGAGCAGTTCTTC.

The chain uses TRBV3-1 (or the pseudogene TRBV3-2) and TRBJ1-2; no firm D call. Germline CDR1 reads LGHDT; CDR2 reads YNNKEL (reference sequence). The V end lost 0 bases, the J end lost 8 bases, and 16 bases lay between the germline ends. The CDR3 has 15 residues. The CDR3 nucleotides read TGTGCCAGCAGCCAAGATGTGGGTTCGCTAGACGGCTACACCTTC. It encodes CASSQDVGSLDGYTF.